What follows are 9 T cell receptor beta chains derived from one specimen sequenced in a study of blood T cell repertoires in COVID-19. The data were produced by immunoSEQ multiplex PCR, yet TCRdb's version contains in-frame clones alone and is incomplete. The sample yields roughly 100,000 clones, about 86% seen once. Sequenced input: peripheral blood. These receptors were collected from a man aged 50 or older with COVID-19, enrolled during active disease.

This sequence joins TRBV3-1 (or the pseudogene TRBV3-2) and TRBJ1-3, with TRBD1 matching over 8 bases. Unmatched junction bases numbered 6, after V lost 4 bases and J lost 7 bases. CDR1 LGHDT and CDR2 YNNKEL come from the germline V gene (reference sequence). This CDR3 has 14 residues. The CDR3 spells CASSLRQGRNTIYF. DNA for the CDR3: TGTGCCAGCAGCCTTCGACAGGGGCGGAACACCATATATTTT.

The chain recombines TRBV6-5 with TRBJ1-1; TRBD1 is a possible D gene (5 bases). V gave up 7 bases and J gave up 8 bases, with 17 bases separating them. Per the germline V gene, CDR1 is MNHEY and CDR2 is SVGAGI. CDR3 size: 13 residues. CDR3 DNA sequence: TGTGCCAGCACCTACAGGTTTCTAGGGGAAGCTTTCTTT. This codes for CASTYRFLGEAFF.

The V gene is TRBV3-1 (or the pseudogene TRBV3-2), the J gene TRBJ2-5; no firm D call. The CDR3 is made up of 13 amino acids. CDR1 and CDR2 (germline): LGHDT, YNNKEL (reference sequence). Deletions cut 1 base from V and 6 bases from J, with 9 bases between. The CDR3 protein is CASSQGRGQTQYF. In DNA form, the CDR3 reads TGTGCCAGCAGCCAAGGGCGAGGCCAGACCCAGTACTTC.

The chain joins TRBV3-1 (or the pseudogene TRBV3-2) to TRBJ2-7, with TRBD1 matching 7 bases. The V and J ends lost 3 bases and 3 bases, in that order; junction bases with no gene match: 8. The CDR3 covers 15 residues. Per germline, CDR1 LGHDT and CDR2 YNNKEL (reference sequence). The DNA of the CDR3 is TGTGCCAGCAGCCATCGGACAGGTGGCCGCTACGAGCAGTACTTC. Amino acid sequence: CASSHRTGGRYEQYF.

J is TRBJ2-7 and V is TRBV7-8; 10 positions agree with TRBD1. CDR3 size: 17 residues. Trimming at V came to 5 bases and at J to 5 bases, leaving 15 bases not matched to a gene. In germline, CDR1 is SGHVS, CDR2 FQNEAQ. The CDR3 DNA is TGTGCCAGCAGCCCACGGAGGACAGGGGGTTGGAGGAACGAGCAGTACTTC. As protein: CASSPRRTGGWRNEQYF.

V usage is TRBV2 and J usage is TRBJ2-7; 10 bases align to TRBD1. J lost 0 bases, V lost 7 bases, and 3 bases had no gene match. The CDR3 has 14 amino acids. Germline CDR1 and CDR2: SNHLY and FYNNEI. CDR3 protein: CASKRTGGSYEQYF. Written as DNA, the CDR3 is TGTGCCAGCAAACGGACAGGGGGCTCCTACGAGCAGTACTTC.

CDR3 sequence (DNA): TGTGCCAGCAGCCTCCTCCCGACAGGTTCAGGCTCCGAGCAGTACTTC. This translates into CASSLLPTGSGSEQYF. This chain joins TRBV3-1 (or the pseudogene TRBV3-2) and TRBJ2-7, with D tentatively TRBD1 (6 bases). Per the germline V gene, CDR1 is LGHDT and CDR2 is YNNKEL (reference sequence). V was trimmed by 4 bases and J by 6 bases, leaving 22 bases between them. The CDR3 is 16 residues long.

This clone came up once. The chain employs TRBV12-5 and TRBJ2-3; TRBD1 matches at 7 bases. Germline CDR1 LGHNT, CDR2 FRNRAP. The V gene end was trimmed by 1 base and the J gene end by 6 bases; junction bases not matched to a gene: 4. This CDR3 spans 14 amino acids. CDR3: CASGLETGDDTQYF. CDR3 sequence (DNA): TGTGCTAGTGGTTTGGAAACAGGGGATGATACGCAGTATTTT. Full variable domain (remainder filled in from reference TRBV12-5 and TRBJ2-3): DARVTQTPRHKVTEMGQEVTMRCQPILGHNTVFWYRQTMMQGLELLAYFRNRAPLDDSGMPKDRFSAEMPDATLATLKIQPSEPRDSAVYFCASGLETGDDTQYFGPGTRLTVL.

The rearrangement uses TRBV6-5 and TRBJ1-5; D uncertain. Per germline, CDR1 MNHEY and CDR2 SVGAGI. The CDR3 sequence is 15 residues long. The V end lost 0 bases, the J end lost 3 bases, and 9 bases lay between the germline ends. CDR3 amino acids: CASSYSGDYNQPQHF. CDR3 nucleotides: TGTGCCAGCAGTTACTCGGGAGACTACAATCAGCCCCAGCATTTT.